The 7 T cell receptor beta chains listed next were all sequenced from one sample in a study of blood T cell repertoires in COVID-19. Measured with immunoSEQ multiplex PCR; TCRdb has only the in-frame clones, and not every one. This sample has over 150,000 clones, with around 84% found just once. The sequencing input was peripheral blood. The source is a man older than 75 with acute or convalescent COVID-19.

This clone has just a few counts. This chain connects TRBV6-1 to TRBJ2-5; D may be TRBD2 (6 bases). Germline V gene lookup returns CDR1 MNHNS and CDR2 SASEGT. This CDR3 contains 16 residues. Trimming shortened V by 1 base and J by 4 bases, and 16 bases separated the two germline ends. CDR3 in amino acids: CASSEGVAAPLETQYF. CDR3 DNA sequence: TGTGCCAGCAGTGAAGGGGTAGCGGCCCCTTTAGAGACCCAGTACTTC.

The chain combines TRBV7-2 with TRBJ2-2, with 7 bases fitting TRBD1. Germline V lookup: CDR1 SGHTA, CDR2 FQGNSA. CDR3 length: 14 amino acids. V lost 5 bases, J lost 6 bases, and 6 bases stayed unmatched. The CDR3 coding sequence is TGTGCCAGCAGCCTACAGGGGACCGCCGGGGAGCTGTTTTTT. Protein sequence: CASSLQGTAGELFF.

The chain is built from TRBV7-9 and TRBJ2-3; 9 nucleotides match TRBD2. The ends lost 3 bases at V and 1 base at J; junction bases unmatched: 2. The length of the CDR3 is 15 residues. CDR1 and CDR2 from the germline V gene are SEHNR and FQNEAQ (reference sequence). The CDR3 is CASSLASGGTDTQYF. DNA for the CDR3: TGTGCCAGCAGCTTGGCTAGCGGGGGCACAGATACGCAGTATTTT.

CDR3 sequence: CASSFPRGRGSSTGELFF. CDR3 sequence (DNA): TGTGCCAGCAGCTTTCCCAGGGGAAGAGGGTCTAGCACCGGGGAGCTGTTTTTT. The chain is built from TRBV7-8 and TRBJ2-2, with D tentatively TRBD1 (6 bases). CDR3 length: 18 amino acids. CDR1 SGHVS and CDR2 FQNEAQ come from the germline V gene. V was clipped by 3 bases and J by 4 bases, with 21 bases between them.

The chain couples TRBV5-1 to TRBJ2-7; 8 nucleotides agree with TRBD1. Germline V lookup: CDR1 SGHRS, CDR2 YFSETQ. CDR3 length equals 13 residues. The J segment lost 1 base and the V segment lost 6 bases, leaving 3 bases of the junction unmatched. CDR3 residues: CASTRTGSYEQYF. CDR3 nucleotide sequence: TGCGCCAGCACCAGGACAGGGTCCTACGAGCAGTACTTC.

The chain uses TRBV15 and TRBJ1-5, with no clear D. The V end lost 0 bases, the J end lost 7 bases, and 16 bases lay between the germline ends. The germline V gene has CDR1 LNHNV and CDR2 YYDKDF (reference sequence). The CDR3 extends over 16 amino acids. This chain's CDR3 is CATSRDRGSSRQPQHF. CDR3 DNA sequence: TGTGCCACCAGCAGAGATCGCGGCAGCTCCCGGCAGCCCCAGCATTTT.

The chain employs TRBV29-1 and TRBJ2-4; 7 nucleotides agree with TRBD2. CDR1 and CDR2 from the germline V gene are SQVTM and ANQGSEA. The CDR3 consists of 14 residues. The trim removed 4 bases at V and 4 bases at J, leaving 7 bases unmatched. CDR3: CSVVELAEKNIQYF. Written as DNA, the CDR3 is TGCAGCGTTGTGGAGCTAGCGGAGAAAAACATTCAGTACTTC. Supplemented by reference TRBV29-1 and TRBJ2-4, the full variable domain reads SAVISQKPSRDICQRGTSLTIQCQVDSQVTMMFWYRQQPGQSLTLIATANQGSEATYESGFVIDKFPISRPNLTFSTLTVSNMSPEDSSIYLCSVVELAEKNIQYFGAGTRLSVL.